Listed here is a single T cell receptor beta chain. There is no known antigen for this receptor. No quality values exist for individual bases; no much larger clone is one base distant. Each collaborating institution followed its own protocols to collect whole blood in K2EDTA tubes. For TCRbeta analysis, collaborators shipped samples as frozen whole blood, isolated PBMCs, or DNA extracted from either of those sample types. This entry is derived from a study of blood T cell repertoires in COVID-19 (dated by TCRdb to 2020 to 2022). Study-level background: The collaborator samples originated in the United States, Italy and Spain and spanned the acute and convalescent phases of COVID-19. Subjects who had been exposed to COVID-19, were actively infected with it, or had recovered from it provided the deeply sampled blood TCRbeta repertoires that made up the dataset. The prospective study material was composed of cDNA or gDNA derived from T cells, B-cell-depleted T cells, or PBMCs. The sample metadata nearly always contained a de-identified subject ID, COVID-19 status, age in years and sex. The repertoires were made available in a free public database intended to serve as a resource for research on the immune response to SARS-CoV-2. The samples were drawn from two sources: the first 160 participants of the ongoing ImmuneRACE study, and about 1,300 subjects contributed by 6 global collaborators. Where available, HLA class I and class II types were obtained from metadata supplied by the sample provider rather than from assay-based typing. Study-level results and caveats: The amount of clinical and demographic metadata varied by source and participant and was provided uncurated.

The CDR3 sequence holds 13 residues, the cysteine and phenylalanine included. Only CDR3 DNA is held: 39 bases, read in frame from base 1. CDR1 and CDR2, per the germline V gene (reference sequence), are LNHDA and SQIVND. After removal of 10 bases from V and 5 bases from J, the junction retains 6 bases not matched to a gene. TCRbeta CDR3 regions were amplified from genomic DNA by means of the immunoSEQ Assay, a bias-controlled multiplex PCR. The paper's data handling went like this. The number of nucleated cells in each sample was estimated by amplification of reference gene primers within the assay. To quantify the absolute abundance of each unique TCRbeta CDR3 rearrangement, sequence reads were collapsed and filtered. For each sample, productive Simpson clonality was calculated as the square root of Simpson's diversity index over productive rearrangements. TCRdb provides this immuneACCESS table in a form limited to in-frame rearrangements. Some clones are lacking; in checked studies, under half of them reflect an unresolved V gene, and why the rest are absent is not known. The V and J calls and clone size were taken over from that table, and D and trimming were inferred from the DNA. The sample has about 220,000 clones on record, approximately 80% of them singletons. The ten largest account for 9.7% of the sample.

The sequence joins TRBV19 to TRBJ2-2; 8 nucleotides in the junction match TRBD2. This TCR derives from a man in his forties or fifties with active or convalescent COVID-19. The specimen was peripheral blood. DNA sequence: TGTGCCACCCAGTCTAGCGGGACCGGGGAGCTGTTTTTT. Its translation reads: CATQSSGTGELFF.